This T cell receptor (beta chain) is drawn from a study of blood T cell repertoires in COVID-19. Study background: Both acute and convalescent COVID-19 samples were obtained from the United States, Italy and Spain.

In the original workflow: How many nucleated cells were present was estimated from reference gene primer amplification. Profiled with immunoSEQ multiplex PCR; TCRdb holds only in-frame clones, not every one. That table is the source of V, J and clone size, and D and trimming were worked out from the DNA. The sample lists a few hundred thousand clones, about four fifths occurring once. The sample was peripheral blood. The sequence derives from a woman younger than 35 with acute or convalescent COVID-19.

As DNA, the CDR3 is TGTGCCAGCAGCCAAGATAGTTGGACAGGGGGTATAGCCAAAAACATTCAGTACTTC. Translated, it gives CASSQDSWTGGIAKNIQYF. The chain joins TRBV3-1 (or the pseudogene TRBV3-2) to TRBJ2-4, with 10 bases that match TRBD1. Per the germline V gene, CDR1 is LGHDT and CDR2 is YNNKEL (reference sequence). Losses at the gene ends were 0 bases for V and 0 bases for J; bases not matched to a gene: 8. The CDR3 has 19 residues.